These 29 T cell receptor beta chains came from one sample sequenced in a study of shared clonotypes between healthy human individuals. Repertoires were generated with immunoSEQ multiplex PCR, while TCRdb's copy carries only in-frame clones and drops some. Found here are about 700,000 clones, approximately 79% of them singletons; the top ten hold approximately 1.8%. The sequenced sample was memory CD4+ T cells sorted from blood. The subset: CD45RA-negative fraction. These receptors all come from a woman in her 30s in good health.

The V call is TRBV28, the J call TRBJ2-1; 9 positions match TRBD1. The CDR3 consists of 14 residues. Germline V gene lookup returns CDR1 MDHEN and CDR2 SYDVKM. V lost 7 bases, J lost 3 bases, and 4 bases stayed unmatched. Here the CDR3 reads CASKRTGVYNEQFF. In DNA form, the CDR3 reads TGTGCCAGCAAGAGGACAGGGGTCTACAATGAGCAGTTCTTC.

The chain joins TRBV10-3 to TRBJ2-2; TRBD1 aligns across 8 bases. V was pared by 4 bases and J by 2 bases, with 6 bases of the junction left unmatched. Looked up from germline, CDR1 is ENHRY and CDR2 is SYGVKD. The CDR3 spans 16 residues. The CDR3 DNA is TGTGCCATCAGTGCATCAGACAGGGGAAACACCGGGGAGCTGTTTTTT. Translating gives CAISASDRGNTGELFF.

This chain joins TRBV19 and TRBJ2-3; 9 nucleotides agree with TRBD1. The CDR3 consists of 16 residues. Looked up from germline, CDR1 is LNHDA and CDR2 is SQIVND (reference sequence). V was clipped by 1 base and J by 0 bases; unmatched bases: 2. Written as DNA, the CDR3 is TGTGCCAGTAGTATAGGGGACAGGGCAAGCACAGATACGCAGTATTTT. The encoded protein is CASSIGDRASTDTQYF.

This clone was observed a few times. Other DNA sequences of this sample code for an identical CDR3. V usage is TRBV11-3 and J usage is TRBJ2-3, with D possibly being TRBD1 (5 bases). This CDR3 has 14 residues. Per germline, CDR1 SGHNT and CDR2 YENEEA. Trimming took 2 bases from V and 3 from J, leaving 9 bases between them. The CDR3 region is CASSLSRATDTQYF. CDR3 sequence (DNA): TGTGCCAGCAGCTTAAGCAGGGCGACAGATACGCAGTATTTT.

The V gene is TRBV7-9, the J gene TRBJ1-2; 9 positions agree with TRBD1. V was clipped by 5 bases and J by 4 bases; unmatched bases: 11. The CDR3 sequence is 16 residues long. Germline V gene lookup returns CDR1 SEHNR and CDR2 FQNEAQ (reference sequence). The CDR3 here is CASSGRNRGPLYGYTF. CDR3 DNA: TGTGCCAGCAGCGGGCGCAACAGGGGGCCCCTCTATGGCTACACCTTC. Supplemented by reference TRBV7-9 and TRBJ1-2, the full variable domain reads DTGVSQNPRHKITKRGQNVTFRCDPISEHNRLYWYRQTLGQGPEFLTYFQNEAQLEKSRLLSDRFSAERPKGSFSTLEIQRTEQGDSAMYLCASSGRNRGPLYGYTFGSGTRLTVV.

This chain links TRBV27 with TRBJ2-1, with D possibly matching TRBD1 (5 bases). V gave up 6 bases and J gave up 1 base, with 10 bases separating them. Germline-derived CDR1 and CDR2 are MNHEY and SMNVEV (reference sequence). The CDR3 extends over 14 amino acids. The CDR3 loop reads CASRQATSYNEQFF. The CDR3 nucleotides read TGTGCCAGCAGACAGGCTACTTCCTACAATGAGCAGTTCTTC.

This chain uses TRBV7-2 with TRBJ1-2; weak D call: TRBD1 (5 bases). CDR3 length equals 14 residues. Per the germline V gene, CDR1 is SGHTA and CDR2 is FQGNSA. Trimming pared 8 bases from V and 6 bases from J, leaving 19 bases between. CDR3 amino acids: CASRGGPARDGYTF. CDR3 DNA: TGTGCCAGCCGCGGGGGTCCCGCACGGGATGGCTACACCTTC.

The chain carries TRBV2 and TRBJ2-4, with D unclear. Germline CDR1 SNHLY, CDR2 FYNNEI. Trimming stripped 1 base from V and 6 bases from J, with 13 bases between. The CDR3 covers 15 residues. The CDR3 coding sequence is TGTGCCAGCAGTGAAGGGGAAACTCCACCAAACATTCAGTACTTC. Its protein product is CASSEGETPPNIQYF.

The chain carries TRBV10-3 and TRBJ1-5; the D gene is possibly TRBD1 (5 bases). Trimming took 6 bases from V and 3 from J, leaving 12 bases between them. Germline-derived CDR1 and CDR2 are ENHRY and SYGVKD. The CDR3 has 14 amino acids. CDR3 DNA: TGTGCCATCAGCCGGGACGCCTACAATCAGCCCCAGCATTTT. Translated, it gives CAISRDAYNQPQHF.

V gene TRBV28 combines with J gene TRBJ2-1; possible D gene TRBD2, 5 bases. The CDR3 length is 19 residues. V lost 6 bases and J lost 3, with 27 bases in between. The germline V gene has CDR1 MDHEN and CDR2 SYDVKM. CDR3 coding DNA: TGTGCCAGCAGGGTTGGAGGTGGTGTAACCCCCACCGGCTACAATGAGCAGTTCTTC. Translation: CASRVGGGVTPTGYNEQFF.

In this sample, this clone turned up a few times. V gene TRBV2 combines with J gene TRBJ2-2; 11 positions agree with TRBD2. The V gene's germline CDR1 is SNHLY and CDR2 FYNNEI. The CDR3 loop spans 16 amino acids. With 6 bases clipped from V and 7 bases from J, the junction kept 10 bases outside the gene matches. The CDR3 sequence is CASRQLAGVVGGELFF. DNA for the CDR3: TGTGCCAGCAGACAACTAGCGGGAGTGGTTGGCGGGGAGCTGTTTTTT. Based on the CDR3 plus reference TRBV2 and TRBJ2-2, the full variable domain is EPEVTQTPSHQVTQMGQEVILRCVPISNHLYFYWYRQILGQKVEFLVSFYNNEISEKSEIFDDQFSVERPDGSNFTLKIRSTKLEDSAMYFCASRQLAGVVGGELFFGEGSRLTVL.

The J gene is TRBJ2-5, the V gene TRBV5-4; the D gene is possibly TRBD2 (6 bases). Germline V gene lookup returns CDR1 SGHNT and CDR2 YYREEE (reference sequence). CDR3 length: 14 residues. Trimming stripped 2 bases from V and 4 bases from J, with 12 bases between. CDR3 DNA: TGTGCCAGCAGCTTCGGAGGGGCAGGAGAGACCCAGTACTTC. It codes for CASSFGGAGETQYF.

The chain employs TRBV7-8 and TRBJ2-7, with 9 bases aligning to TRBD1. Germline trimming cut 5 bases from V and 4 bases from J; bases unmatched to any gene: 9. The CDR3 runs to 15 residues. Germline V gene lookup returns CDR1 SGHVS and CDR2 FQNEAQ. CDR3 amino acids: CASSVGTGPIYEQYF. CDR3 DNA: TGTGCCAGCAGCGTGGGGACAGGGCCGATTTACGAGCAGTACTTC.

The V call is TRBV7-8, the J call TRBJ2-3; TRBD2 matches at 10 bases. The CDR3 covers 17 residues. With V trimmed by 3 bases and J by 2 bases, 8 bases remained unmatched. Germline V gene data show CDR1 as SGHVS and CDR2 as FQNEAQ. This chain's CDR3 is CASSFALLAGYTDTQYF. CDR3 DNA sequence: TGTGCCAGCAGCTTTGCCTTACTAGCGGGGTACACAGATACGCAGTATTTT.

This sequence joins TRBV7-3 and TRBJ1-2, with D perhaps matching TRBD1 (6 bases). CDR1 is SGHTA and CDR2 is FQGTGA in the germline V gene. The CDR3 runs to 15 residues. Trimming shortened V by 5 bases and J by 8 bases, and 21 bases separated the two germline ends. This chain's CDR3 is CASSPELTGTEGYTF. The CDR3 DNA sequence: TGTGCCAGCAGCCCAGAATTGACAGGAACCGAGGGCTACACCTTC.

V and J are TRBV11-2 and TRBJ2-7, with TRBD2 matching 9 bases. V lost 6 bases and J lost 3; bases outside the gene matches: 12. This CDR3 is built from 16 residues. Germline CDR1 reads SGHAT; CDR2 reads FQNNGV. CDR3 sequence reads: CASSSPVASGNYEQYF. CDR3 sequence (DNA): TGTGCCAGCAGTTCCCCGGTGGCTAGCGGGAACTACGAGCAGTACTTC.

The rearrangement links TRBV11-2 to TRBJ2-4; a weak D match, TRBD1 (7 bases). The V and J ends lost 5 bases and 9 bases respectively, with 14 bases between them. This CDR3 has 13 residues. Germline V lookup: CDR1 SGHAT, CDR2 FQNNGV. In nucleotides, the CDR3 is TGTGCCAGCAGCCCGACAGGGAGGATCATTCAGTACTTC. It yields the protein CASSPTGRIIQYF. Based on the CDR3 plus reference TRBV11-2 and TRBJ2-4, the full variable domain is EAGVAQSPRYKIIEKRQSVAFWCNPISGHATLYWYQQILGQGPKLLIQFQNNGVVDDSQLPKDRFSAERLKGVDSTLKIQPAKLEDSAVYLCASSPTGRIIQYFGAGTRLSVL.

The genes are TRBV9 and TRBJ2-1; D not resolved. V was shortened by 1 base and J by 4 bases, with 12 bases between the two germline ends. This CDR3 has 15 residues. In germline, CDR1 is SGDLS, CDR2 YYNGEE. Written as DNA, the CDR3 is TGTGCCAGCAGCGTAACGTTAGGTAGTTACAATGAGCAGTTCTTC. This encodes CASSVTLGSYNEQFF.

This chain joins TRBV11-1 and TRBJ2-7, with D unresolved. Trimming shortened V by 1 base and J by 0 bases, and 13 bases separated the two germline ends. The CDR3 runs to 16 residues. Germline-derived CDR1 and CDR2 are SGHAT and FQDESV (reference sequence). DNA of the CDR3: TGTGCCAGCAGCTTAGATAGCCAAAGGAGCTCCTACGAGCAGTACTTC. Its translation is CASSLDSQRSSYEQYF.

The chain joins TRBV7-8 to TRBJ2-7; D unclear. This CDR3 has 14 residues. In germline, CDR1 is SGHVS, CDR2 FQNEAQ. The V gene lost 2 bases and the J gene lost 2 bases, with 10 bases spanning the gap. The CDR3 region has the DNA TGTGCCAGCAGCTTACTCAGGAATGCCTACGAGCAGTACTTC. Translated: CASSLLRNAYEQYF. Drawing the rest from reference TRBV7-8 and TRBJ2-7, the complete variable domain is GAGVSQSPRYKVAKRGQDVALRCDPISGHVSLFWYQQALGQGPEFLTYFQNEAQLDKSGLPSDRFFAERPEGSVSTLKIQRTQQEDSAVYLCASSLLRNAYEQYFGPGTRLTVT.

This chain connects TRBV7-8 to TRBJ2-7; perhaps TRBD1 as D (6 bases). The CDR3 totals 15 residues. The germline V gene encodes CDR1 SGHVS and CDR2 FQNEAQ. Trimming removed 4 bases at V and 6 bases at J, with 19 bases between. Written as DNA, the CDR3 is TGTGCCAGCAGCTACACGCAGGGGACCTGGGGCGAGCAGTACTTC. This sequence encodes CASSYTQGTWGEQYF.

The count of this clone is one. V usage is TRBV6-1 and J usage is TRBJ2-7, with D perhaps TRBD1 (6 bases). This CDR3 spans 12 amino acids. The germline V gene encodes CDR1 MNHNS and CDR2 SASEGT. Trimming shortened V by 10 bases and J by 0 bases, and 10 bases separated the two germline ends. The CDR3 region has the DNA TGTGCCATCGACAGGTTCTCCTACGAGCAGTACTTC. It encodes CAIDRFSYEQYF.

The rearrangement links TRBV14 to TRBJ1-4, with TRBD1 matching over 8 bases. This CDR3 contains 18 residues. Germline loops: CDR1 SGHDN, CDR2 FVKESK. V was pared by 2 bases and J by 1 base, with 9 bases of the junction left unmatched. CDR3 protein: CASSQLQGQGRTNEKLFF. CDR3 DNA: TGTGCCAGCAGCCAACTGCAAGGACAGGGTAGAACTAATGAAAAACTGTTTTTT.

CDR3 sequence: CASSIGYSQRATFDTQYF. The DNA for the CDR3 is TGTGCCAGTAGTATCGGATACTCCCAGCGGGCTACCTTCGATACGCAGTATTTT. The chain recombines TRBV19 with TRBJ2-3, with D possibly being TRBD2 (6 bases). Germline V gives CDR1 LNHDA, CDR2 SQIVND (reference sequence). The length of the CDR3 is 18 residues. V was shortened by 3 bases and J by 6 bases, with 25 bases between the two germline ends.

This chain joins TRBV14 and TRBJ1-1, with 11 bases aligning to TRBD1. The CDR3 is made up of 17 amino acids. The V gene end was trimmed by 4 bases and the J gene end by 1 base; junction bases not matched to a gene: 8. Germline values: CDR1 SGHDN, CDR2 FVKESK. CDR3 sequence (DNA): TGTGCCAGCAGCCCCTGGACAGGGGGCATCGGGAACACTGAAGCTTTCTTT. This translates into CASSPWTGGIGNTEAFF.

In DNA, the CDR3 is TGCGCCAGCCGACAGGGAGGAGAGACCCAGTACTTC. Its protein product is CASRQGGETQYF. This chain uses TRBV10-2 with TRBJ2-5, with a possible D match to TRBD1 (7 bases). This CDR3 comprises 12 residues. Germline V gene sequence: CDR1 WSHSY, CDR2 SAAADI. The V gene lost 8 bases and the J gene lost 4 bases, with 11 bases spanning the gap.

This clone was picked up a small number of times. The chain has TRBV9 and TRBJ1-3; D not certain. Trimming left V 2 bases short and J 0 bases short, with 6 bases between. The germline CDR1 and CDR2 sequences are SGDLS and YYNGEE. The CDR3 is 14 amino acids. The CDR3 nucleotides are TGTGCCAGCAGCGTTGGCGACTCTGGAAACACCATATATTTT. Translated: CASSVGDSGNTIYF.

The chain combines TRBV27 with TRBJ1-5, with D unresolved. This CDR3 is built from 16 residues. V shed 5 bases and J shed 7 bases, with 21 bases lying between them. Germline loops: CDR1 MNHEY, CDR2 SMNVEV (reference sequence). The CDR3 spells CASSPRQGGEGQPQHF. For the CDR3, the DNA is TGTGCCAGCAGTCCCCGTCAAGGAGGAGAAGGGCAGCCCCAGCATTTT.

V and J are TRBV21-1 and TRBJ2-7; no DNA check was done on the table's D call, TRBD1. TRBV21-1 is an annotated pseudogene. There are 16 residues in the CDR3. The CDR3 loop is CASSIGRDRNYEQWYF. DNA for the CDR3: TGTGCCAGCAGCATAGGACGCGACAGGAATTACGAGCAGTGGTACTTC.